Each of the 32 T cell receptor beta chains below was sequenced from the same sample in a study of blood T cell repertoires in COVID-19. Profiling relied on immunoSEQ multiplex PCR, and the TCRdb table lists in-frame clones only, not all of them. Of some 290,000 clones in the sample, 85% to 90% were seen once. Sequenced input: peripheral blood. These receptors came from a woman aged 25 to 39 with COVID-19, enrolled during active disease.

This clone was counted a few times. The rearrangement uses TRBV11-2 and TRBJ2-7; tentative D call: TRBD2 (5 bases). The CDR3 is 12 amino acids. Germline V lookup: CDR1 SGHAT, CDR2 FQNNGV. Trimming removed 2 bases from V and 6 bases from J, with 8 bases in between. CDR3 sequence: CASSLLGVEQYF. The DNA for the CDR3 is TGTGCCAGCAGCTTATTGGGAGTCGAGCAGTACTTC.

The J gene is TRBJ1-1, the V gene TRBV19, with TRBD1 as a possible D gene (5 bases). Between the trimmed V and J ends, which lost 3 bases and 1 base, there was a span of 12 bases. Germline V lookup: CDR1 LNHDA, CDR2 SQIVND (reference sequence). The CDR3 extends over 15 amino acids. The CDR3: CASSIHQGSNTEAFF. The DNA for the CDR3 is TGTGCCAGTAGTATTCACCAGGGCTCGAACACTGAAGCTTTCTTT. The full variable domain, rest sourced from reference TRBV19 and TRBJ1-1, is DGGITQSPKYLFRKEGQNVTLSCEQNLNHDAMYWYRQDPGQGLRLIYYSQIVNDFQKGDIAEGYSVSREKKESFPLTVTSAQKNPTAFYLCASSIHQGSNTEAFFGQGTRLTVV.

V and J are TRBV9 and TRBJ1-3; 9 bases line up with TRBD1. The J segment lost 4 bases and the V segment lost 4 bases, leaving 9 bases of the junction unmatched. This CDR3 has 16 amino acids. Germline V gene data show CDR1 as SGDLS and CDR2 as YYNGEE. The CDR3 DNA sequence: TGTGCCAGCAGCCCCCAAAGACAGGGGGGGGGAAACACCATATATTTT. Its protein product is CASSPQRQGGGNTIYF.

The chain couples TRBV18 to TRBJ1-1; D perhaps matches TRBD1 (6 bases). CDR1 and CDR2 (germline): KGHSH, LQKENI. The CDR3 has 14 residues. Trimming left V 4 bases short and J 4 bases short, with 13 bases between. CDR3 region: CASSHRDISTEAFF. The CDR3 nucleotides read TGTGCCAGCTCACACAGGGATATTAGCACTGAAGCTTTCTTT.

V and J are TRBV5-6 and TRBJ1-3; 9 nucleotides align to TRBD1. V shed 5 bases and J 5 bases; nucleotides not matched to a gene: 20. This CDR3 has 19 residues. CDR1 and CDR2 (germline): SGHDT, YYEEEE. Here the CDR3 DNA reads TGTGCCAGCAGTCGTGGACGGGACAGGGCACCCAGGATTAGAAACACCATATATTTT. As protein: CASSRGRDRAPRIRNTIYF.

The J gene is TRBJ2-1, the V gene TRBV2; TRBD2 agrees at 11 bases. V shed 6 bases and J 8 bases; nucleotides not matched to a gene: 3. CDR3 length: 13 amino acids. Germline V gene lookup returns CDR1 SNHLY and CDR2 FYNNEI. DNA of the CDR3: TGTGCCAGCAGACTAGCGGGAGCGGATGAGCAGTTCTTC. It specifies CASRLAGADEQFF.

V gene TRBV28 combines with J gene TRBJ1-4; D may be TRBD1 (5 bases). This CDR3 spans 15 amino acids. Germline V gene sequence: CDR1 MDHEN, CDR2 SYDVKM. Trimming pared 5 bases from V and 8 bases from J, leaving 18 bases between. The CDR3 loop reads CASSPLGTAGEKLFF. The CDR3 DNA follows: TGTGCCAGCAGTCCCCTCGGGACGGCGGGAGAAAAACTGTTTTTT.

The chain uses TRBV5-1 and TRBJ2-3, with 8 bases identical to TRBD1. The CDR3 loop spans 15 amino acids. J was trimmed by 5 bases and V by 0 bases; bases with no gene match: 5. The germline gives CDR1 SGHRS, CDR2 YFSETQ. The DNA for the CDR3 is TGCGCCAGCAGCTTGGGGACAGGGTTTAAAGATACGCAGTATTTT. Its protein product is CASSLGTGFKDTQYF. Complete variable domain (other parts from reference TRBV5-1 and TRBJ2-3): KAGVTQTPRYLIKTRGQQVTLSCSPISGHRSVSWYQQTPGQGLQFLFEYFSETQRNKGNFPGRFSGRQFSNSRSEMNVSTLELGDSALYLCASSLGTGFKDTQYFGPGTRLTVL.

V and J are TRBV7-9 and TRBJ1-2; 7 nucleotides match TRBD1. Trimming cost V 5 bases and J 3 bases; bases outside gene matches: 6. The germline V gene has CDR1 SEHNR and CDR2 FQNEAQ (reference sequence). The CDR3 length is 14 residues. The CDR3 sequence is CASSLGQDHYGYTF. The CDR3 nucleotides read TGTGCCAGCAGCCTAGGACAGGACCACTATGGCTACACCTTC.

This clone was found a few times. The V gene is TRBV3-1 (or the pseudogene TRBV3-2), the J gene TRBJ1-1, with a possible D match to TRBD1 (5 bases). V lost 4 bases and J lost 4, with 10 bases in between. The CDR3 runs to 13 residues. The germline CDR1 and CDR2 sequences are LGHDT and YNNKEL (reference sequence). The CDR3 DNA reads as TGTGCCAGCAGCCCAGGGTATAGCACTGAAGCTTTCTTT. It is translated as CASSPGYSTEAFF.

This clone was seen a single time. V usage is TRBV19 and J usage is TRBJ1-5; no firm D call. The CDR3 spans 15 residues. The V end lost 3 bases, the J end lost 4 bases, and 13 bases lay between the germline ends. CDR1 is LNHDA and CDR2 is SQIVND in the germline V gene (reference sequence). CDR3: CASSINRGMNQPQHF. The CDR3, as DNA: TGTGCCAGTAGTATTAATCGAGGGATGAATCAGCCCCAGCATTTT.

The CDR3 spells CASSEGGGAADTQYF. The CDR3 DNA is TGTGCCAGCAGCGAAGGAGGCGGGGCCGCAGATACGCAGTATTTT. V gene TRBV11-3 combines with J gene TRBJ2-3; a possible D gene is TRBD2 (6 bases). The CDR3 contains 15 residues. Germline CDR1 SGHNT, CDR2 YENEEA. V dropped 5 bases and J dropped 4 bases, with 16 bases sitting between them.

V usage is TRBV6-6 and J usage is TRBJ1-1, with D possibly matching TRBD1 (5 bases). V was trimmed by 2 bases and J by 6 bases, leaving 19 bases between them. There are 16 residues in the CDR3. Germline V lookup: CDR1 MNHNY, CDR2 SVGAGI (reference sequence). The CDR3 DNA sequence: TGTGCCAGCAGTTACAACCCCCCCAGGGCGGGGTCTGAAGCTTTCTTT. Protein product: CASSYNPPRAGSEAFF.

There are a few counts of this clone. The chain couples TRBV7-9 to TRBJ1-3; the D gene is possibly TRBD1 (5 bases). The V gene's germline CDR1 is SEHNR and CDR2 FQNEAQ (reference sequence). Trimming removed 2 bases at V and 4 bases at J, with 12 bases between. This CDR3 has 15 amino acids. The CDR3 DNA reads TGTGCCAGCAGCTTAATCCTAGGGGTCGGAAACACCATATATTTT. This sequence encodes CASSLILGVGNTIYF.

The rearrangement uses TRBV12-3 or TRBV12-4 and TRBJ1-1; weak D call: TRBD1 (6 bases). The CDR3 is 13 amino acids. V lost 5 bases and J 6 bases, leaving 13 bases between the germline ends. CDR3: CASSGRGYPEAFF. CDR3 DNA sequence: TGTGCCAGCAGTGGCAGGGGCTACCCTGAAGCTTTCTTT.

V usage is TRBV19 and J usage is TRBJ2-1, with 7 bases fitting TRBD2. CDR1 LNHDA and CDR2 SQIVND come from the germline V gene (reference sequence). Trimming took 5 bases from V and 6 from J; bases not matched to a gene: 10. This CDR3 has 15 amino acids. CDR3 nucleotide sequence: TGTGCCAGTAGTGACCCAGCGGGACTGCGCAATGAGCAGTTCTTC. Protein product: CASSDPAGLRNEQFF. The variable domain in full, with the rest retrieved from reference TRBV19 and TRBJ2-1, is DGGITQSPKYLFRKEGQNVTLSCEQNLNHDAMYWYRQDPGQGLRLIYYSQIVNDFQKGDIAEGYSVSREKKESFPLTVTSAQKNPTAFYLCASSDPAGLRNEQFFGPGTRLTVL.

The chain combines TRBV19 with TRBJ1-5; TRBD1 agrees at 8 bases. This CDR3 has 16 amino acids. The V segment lost 1 base and the J segment 6 bases; nucleotides outside the gene matches: 8. From germline, CDR1 is LNHDA and CDR2 SQIVND (reference sequence). The CDR3 coding sequence is TGTGCCAGTAGTATAGGTTTTGGGACAGGCAGTCAGCCCCAGCATTTT. Encoded protein: CASSIGFGTGSQPQHF.

The V call is TRBV5-8, the J call TRBJ2-2; 7 bases line up with TRBD1. The CDR3 runs to 16 residues. J gave up 0 bases and V 5 bases, and 7 bases lay outside the gene matches. Per germline, CDR1 SGHTS and CDR2 YDEGEE. The CDR3 DNA sequence: TGTGCCAGCAGGGAAGGGACAGCCCCGAACACCGGGGAGCTGTTTTTT. Protein product: CASREGTAPNTGELFF. Complete variable domain (other parts from reference TRBV5-8 and TRBJ2-2): EAGVTQSPTHLIKTRGQQATLRCSPISGHTSVYWYQQALGLGLQFLLWYDEGEERNRGNFPPRFSGRQFPNYSSELNVNALELEDSALYLCASREGTAPNTGELFFGEGSRLTVL.

This clone was seen once. V is TRBV24-1 and J is TRBJ1-5, with 7 positions matching TRBD1. V trimming: 4 bases; J trimming: 0 bases; junction bases outside the gene matches: 2. The CDR3 is made up of 15 amino acids. The germline V gene encodes CDR1 KGHDR and CDR2 SFDVKD. CDR3 amino acids: CATSEGQNSNQPQHF. CDR3 nucleotides: TGTGCCACCAGTGAGGGACAGAATAGCAATCAGCCCCAGCATTTT.

This rearrangement joins TRBV7-9 to TRBJ2-5; 9 nucleotides align to TRBD1. The V segment lost 4 bases and the J segment 4 bases; nucleotides outside the gene matches: 7. The germline CDR1 and CDR2 sequences are SEHNR and FQNEAQ (reference sequence). The CDR3 is made up of 15 amino acids. Here the CDR3 reads CASSSLTGGRETQYF. The CDR3 DNA is TGTGCCAGCAGCTCTCTAACAGGGGGCAGAGAGACCCAGTACTTC.

In its sample, this clone was seen a few times. The chain has TRBV18 and TRBJ2-7; 8 bases are shared with TRBD1. CDR1 KGHSH and CDR2 LQKENI come from the germline V gene. The CDR3 is 12 amino acids. V was pared by 6 bases and J by 9 bases, with 7 bases of the junction left unmatched. CDR3 sequence (DNA): TGTGCCAGCTCCCCGGACAGGGTGGCGCAGTACTTC. This codes for CASSPDRVAQYF.

This clone was seen only once. The chain combines TRBV4-1 with TRBJ2-7; 10 bases are shared with TRBD2. Per the germline V gene, CDR1 is MGHRA and CDR2 is YSYEKL. The CDR3 is made up of 15 amino acids. Trimming removed 0 bases from V and 5 bases from J; junction bases left unmatched: 4. For the CDR3, the DNA is TGCGCCAGCAGCCAAGAAAGCGGGAGGGCCGACGAGCAGTACTTC. Translated, it gives CASSQESGRADEQYF.

The chain has TRBV9 and TRBJ2-7, with D maybe TRBD1 (7 bases). The CDR3 loop spans 15 amino acids. The germline gives CDR1 SGDLS, CDR2 YYNGEE. V dropped 3 bases and J dropped 5 bases, with 18 bases sitting between them. For the CDR3, the DNA is TGTGCCAGCAGCGCCGGAGGGGGCGGCCGTGACGAGCAGTACTTC. As protein: CASSAGGGGRDEQYF.

The chain carries TRBV24-1 and TRBJ2-1; D might be TRBD1 (5 bases). V was cut by 4 bases and J by 7 bases, with 10 bases left in between. This CDR3 contains 13 residues. In germline, CDR1 is KGHDR, CDR2 SFDVKD. CDR3 nucleotides: TGTGCCACCAGTGAAATCAGGGTAAATGAGCAGTTCTTC. Protein: CATSEIRVNEQFF.

The sample holds a few counts of this clone. The gene calls are TRBV6-5 and TRBJ2-7, with TRBD1 identical over 7 bases. Germline-derived CDR1 and CDR2 are MNHEY and SVGAGI. Trimming cost V 0 bases and J 2 bases; bases outside gene matches: 1. The CDR3 runs 14 residues. The CDR3 reads CASSYSTGTYEQYF. The CDR3 nucleotides are TGTGCCAGCAGTTACTCGACAGGGACCTACGAGCAGTACTTC.

The count of this clone is one. The chain combines TRBV11-2 with TRBJ1-1; 7 bases align to TRBD1. V shed 4 bases and J 5 bases; nucleotides not matched to a gene: 7. CDR3 length: 14 residues. From germline, CDR1 is SGHAT and CDR2 FQNNGV. The CDR3 protein is CASSSDRSGTEAFF. Here the CDR3 DNA reads TGTGCCAGCAGCTCGGACAGGTCGGGGACTGAAGCTTTCTTT.

Many counts were recorded for this clone. The chain is built from TRBV19 and TRBJ2-3, with 13 bases fitting TRBD2. The CDR3 runs to 15 residues. The V gene end was trimmed by 7 bases and the J gene end by 4 bases; junction bases not matched to a gene: 5. Germline V lookup: CDR1 LNHDA, CDR2 SQIVND (reference sequence). CDR3 sequence: CASTQGLAGSDTQYF. In DNA, the CDR3 is TGTGCCAGTACCCAGGGACTAGCGGGATCAGATACGCAGTATTTT.

The J gene is TRBJ2-1, the V gene TRBV24-1, with TRBD1 matching 8 bases. Germline values: CDR1 KGHDR, CDR2 SFDVKD. The CDR3 has 15 amino acids. J was trimmed by 6 bases and V by 3 bases; bases with no gene match: 6. The CDR3 reads CATSDPRTGFNEQFF. CDR3 in DNA: TGTGCCACCAGTGATCCCCGGACAGGGTTCAATGAGCAGTTCTTC.

The chain uses TRBV27 and TRBJ1-5; D may be TRBD1 (5 bases). Trimming pared 2 bases from V and 6 bases from J, leaving 8 bases between. Germline V gene data show CDR1 as MNHEY and CDR2 as SMNVEV (reference sequence). The CDR3 length is 13 residues. This CDR3 reads CASSLRGIQPQHF. In nucleotides, the CDR3 is TGTGCCAGCAGTTTAAGGGGTATTCAGCCCCAGCATTTT.

V and J are TRBV4-2 and TRBJ2-2, with 8 bases fitting TRBD2. The V gene end was trimmed by 4 bases and the J gene end by 5 bases; junction bases not matched to a gene: 6. The V gene's germline CDR1 is LGHNA and CDR2 YNFKEQ. This CDR3 contains 15 residues. CDR3: CASSPTAGGTGELFF. DNA for the CDR3: TGTGCCAGCAGCCCAACTGCGGGGGGAACCGGGGAGCTGTTTTTT.

The chain links TRBV29-1 to TRBJ2-1, with a possible D match to TRBD1 (5 bases). The germline V gene has CDR1 SQVTM and CDR2 ANQGSEA. The CDR3 spans 14 residues. V gave up 2 bases and J gave up 6 bases, with 14 bases separating them. The CDR3 region has the DNA TGCAGCGTTGAAAGGCAGGGCTCTGCCAATGAGCAGTTCTTC. This codes for CSVERQGSANEQFF.

The chain employs TRBV12-5 and TRBJ1-1, with D unresolved. The length of the CDR3 is 15 residues. Germline V gene data show CDR1 as LGHNT and CDR2 as FRNRAP. Trimming removed 7 bases from V and 2 bases from J, with 17 bases in between. The CDR3 coding sequence is TGTGCTAGTGACGTGAGGAACGGGAAAAACACTGAAGCTTTCTTT. As protein: CASDVRNGKNTEAFF. Full variable domain (outside the CDR3, taken from reference TRBV12-5 and TRBJ1-1): DARVTQTPRHKVTEMGQEVTMRCQPILGHNTVFWYRQTMMQGLELLAYFRNRAPLDDSGMPKDRFSAEMPDATLATLKIQPSEPRDSAVYFCASDVRNGKNTEAFFGQGTRLTVV.